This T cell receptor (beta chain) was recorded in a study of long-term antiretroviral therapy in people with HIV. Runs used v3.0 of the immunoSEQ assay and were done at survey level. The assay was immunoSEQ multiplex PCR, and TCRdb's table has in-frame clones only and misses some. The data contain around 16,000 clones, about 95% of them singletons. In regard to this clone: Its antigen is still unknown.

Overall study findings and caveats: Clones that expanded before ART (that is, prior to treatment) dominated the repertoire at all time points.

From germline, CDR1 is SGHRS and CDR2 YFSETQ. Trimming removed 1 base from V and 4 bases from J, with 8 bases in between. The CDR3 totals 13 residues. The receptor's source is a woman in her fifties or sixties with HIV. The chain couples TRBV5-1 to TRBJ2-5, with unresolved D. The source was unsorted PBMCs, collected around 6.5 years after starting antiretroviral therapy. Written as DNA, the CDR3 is TGCGCCAGCAGCTTGTGGGTGGGAGAGACCCAGTACTTC. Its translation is CASSLWVGETQYF. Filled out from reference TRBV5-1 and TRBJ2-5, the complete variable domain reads KAGVTQTPRYLIKTRGQQVTLSCSPISGHRSVSWYQQTPGQGLQFLFEYFSETQRNKGNFPGRFSGRQFSNSRSEMNVSTLELGDSALYLCASSLWVGETQYFGPGTRLLVL.